This T cell receptor beta chain was identified in a study of lymphopenia after photon versus proton radiotherapy. Study results and caveats: Post-nadir diversity loss with photons came from oligoclonal expansion, particularly CD8+ Temra cells. Proton therapy kept repertoires fairly stable, unlike photons, which gained effector/memory cells. Only patients who died were analyzed for survival; proton advantage is unproven.

The repertoire was sequenced with immunoSEQ multiplex PCR; TCRdb's copy has only in-frame clones and lacks some. The data contain over 40,000 clones, roughly 90% of them seen just once; the ten biggest clones take up more than 15%. Worth noting for this clone: Its antigen remains unidentified.

V was pared by 5 bases and J by 6 bases, with 19 bases of the junction left unmatched. CDR1 and CDR2 (germline): SGHAT, FQNNGV. This CDR3 has 17 amino acids. This sequence originates from a woman aged 35 to 49 with cholangiocarcinoma. The chain carries TRBV11-2 and TRBJ2-7, with 7 bases matching TRBD1. The sequencing used peripheral blood, collected from a patient treated with photon-based radiotherapy. CDR3 sequence reads: CASSEEAPTGPRGEQYF. In DNA form, the CDR3 reads TGTGCCAGCAGCGAAGAAGCCCCGACAGGGCCCCGGGGCGAGCAGTACTTC.